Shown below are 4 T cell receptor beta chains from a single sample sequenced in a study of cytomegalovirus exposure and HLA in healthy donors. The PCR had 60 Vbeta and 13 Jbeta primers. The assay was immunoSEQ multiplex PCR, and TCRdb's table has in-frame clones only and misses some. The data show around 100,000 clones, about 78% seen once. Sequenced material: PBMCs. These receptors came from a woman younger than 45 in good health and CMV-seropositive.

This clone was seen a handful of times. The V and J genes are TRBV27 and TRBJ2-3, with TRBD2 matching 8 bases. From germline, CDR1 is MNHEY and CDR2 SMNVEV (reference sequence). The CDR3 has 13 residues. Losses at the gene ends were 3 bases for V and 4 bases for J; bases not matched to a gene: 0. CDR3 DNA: TGTGCCAGCAGTTTCGGGGGGGCAGATACGCAGTATTTT. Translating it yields CASSFGGADTQYF.

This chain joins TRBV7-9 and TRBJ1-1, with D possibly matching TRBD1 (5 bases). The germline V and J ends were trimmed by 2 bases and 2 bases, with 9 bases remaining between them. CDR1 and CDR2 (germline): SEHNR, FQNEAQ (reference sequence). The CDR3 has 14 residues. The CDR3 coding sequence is TGTGCCAGCAGCTTAACCCAGGGCAACACTGAAGCTTTCTTT. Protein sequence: CASSLTQGNTEAFF.

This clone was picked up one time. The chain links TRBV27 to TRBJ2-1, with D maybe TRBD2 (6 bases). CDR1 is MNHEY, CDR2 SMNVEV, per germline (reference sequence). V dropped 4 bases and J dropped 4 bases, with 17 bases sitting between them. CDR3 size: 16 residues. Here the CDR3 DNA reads TGTGCCAGCAGTTCCAGTAGGGCGGGACGGTACAATGAGCAGTTCTTC. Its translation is CASSSSRAGRYNEQFF.

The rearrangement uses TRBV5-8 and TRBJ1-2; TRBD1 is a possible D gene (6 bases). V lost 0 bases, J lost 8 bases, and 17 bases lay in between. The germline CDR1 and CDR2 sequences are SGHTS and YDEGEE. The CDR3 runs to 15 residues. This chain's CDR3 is CASSLDRVVARGYTF. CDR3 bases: TGTGCCAGCAGCTTGGACAGGGTAGTAGCCAGAGGCTACACCTTC.